Below are 10 T cell receptor beta chains sequenced from a single sample in a study of cytomegalovirus exposure and HLA in healthy donors. The PCR was carried out with 60 Vbeta primers and 13 Jbeta primers. Data came from immunoSEQ multiplex PCR; TCRdb stores just in-frame clones and leaves some out. The sample lists some 250,000 clones; over 80% were seen once. Sequencing was carried out using PBMCs. The receptor set was obtained from a woman aged 40 to 50 in good health and CMV-seropositive.

This sequence joins TRBV4-3 and TRBJ1-1; no definite D call. V gave up 0 bases and J gave up 1 base, with 6 bases separating them. There are 14 residues in the CDR3. CDR1 is LGHNA, CDR2 YSLEER, per germline. The CDR3 DNA sequence: TGCGCCAGCAGCCAAGATTTCAGGAACACTGAAGCTTTCTTT. Amino acids: CASSQDFRNTEAFF.

This rearrangement joins TRBV7-9 to TRBJ2-2; no firm D call. The ends were cut back, 5 bases at V and 1 base at J, with 11 bases in the middle. CDR1 is SEHNR, CDR2 FQNEAQ, per germline (reference sequence). This CDR3 comprises 15 residues. The CDR3 nucleotides are TGTGCCAGCAGCCTCGGTAAAATGAACACCGGGGAGCTGTTTTTT. This encodes CASSLGKMNTGELFF. Together with reference TRBV7-9 and TRBJ2-2, the CDR3 gives the full variable domain: DTGVSQNPRHKITKRGQNVTFRCDPISEHNRLYWYRQTLGQGPEFLTYFQNEAQLEKSRLLSDRFSAERPKGSFSTLEIQRTEQGDSAMYLCASSLGKMNTGELFFGEGSRLTVL.

The V and J genes are TRBV4-2 and TRBJ1-2; 12 nucleotides agree with TRBD1. The CDR3 totals 15 residues. Germline V gives CDR1 LGHNA, CDR2 YNFKEQ. With V trimmed by 3 bases and J by 6 bases, 5 bases remained unmatched. The CDR3 DNA is TGTGCCAGCAGCCAGGCCGGGACAGGGGGCGATGGCTACACCTTC. Its protein product is CASSQAGTGGDGYTF.

This clone is a singleton in its sample. The chain is built from TRBV4-2 and TRBJ1-6; D unresolved. Trimming pared 0 bases from V and 0 bases from J, leaving 6 bases between. From germline, CDR1 is LGHNA and CDR2 YNFKEQ. The CDR3 is 16 amino acids. The CDR3 protein is CASSQDSSSYNSPLHF. The CDR3 bases are TGTGCCAGCAGCCAAGACTCGAGCTCCTATAATTCACCCCTCCACTTT.

The chain joins TRBV7-2 to TRBJ1-5, with TRBD1 as a possible D gene (6 bases). This CDR3 has 15 residues. V gave up 3 bases and J gave up 6 bases, with 15 bases separating them. CDR1 is SGHTA and CDR2 is FQGNSA in the germline V gene. CDR3 loop: CASSLGRGTIQPQHF. CDR3 sequence (DNA): TGTGCCAGCAGCTTGGGCAGGGGAACAATTCAGCCCCAGCATTTT.

The chain combines TRBV4-3 with TRBJ2-3, with TRBD2 matching over 7 bases. Germline V gives CDR1 LGHNA, CDR2 YSLEER. The CDR3 has 15 amino acids. V was clipped by 0 bases and J by 5 bases; unmatched bases: 5. CDR3 sequence reads: CASSQDGASGDTQYF. The CDR3 DNA reads as TGCGCCAGCAGCCAAGATGGGGCTAGCGGAGATACGCAGTATTTT.

This clone was seen only a few times. The chain links TRBV6-1 to TRBJ1-1, with TRBD1 as a possible D gene (5 bases). CDR3 size: 11 residues. Trimming took off 2 bases at V and 7 bases at J, with 5 bases between the two ends. Germline CDR1 is MNHNS and CDR2 is SASEGT. CDR3 protein: CASSERGEAFF. For the CDR3, the DNA is TGTGCCAGCAGTGAAAGGGGTGAAGCTTTCTTT.

The chain recombines TRBV19 with TRBJ1-1; possible D gene TRBD1, 6 bases. V was shortened by 9 bases and J by 8 bases, with 13 bases between the two germline ends. Germline V lookup: CDR1 LNHDA, CDR2 SQIVND (reference sequence). CDR3 size: 11 residues. The CDR3 DNA follows: TGTGCCAGCGCGAGGGGGGGGGAAGCTTTCTTT. Amino acid sequence: CASARGGEAFF.

This clone was observed a single time. The chain recombines TRBV30 with TRBJ1-4; 7 bases are shared with TRBD1. CDR1 is GTSNPN, CDR2 SVGIG, per germline (reference sequence). The CDR3 consists of 13 residues. Germline trimming cut 4 bases from V and 7 bases from J; bases unmatched to any gene: 6. The CDR3: CAWNDRAGEKLFF. CDR3 bases: TGTGCCTGGAACGACAGGGCGGGTGAAAAACTGTTTTTT.

There are a few counts of this clone. Other DNA sequences in the same sample also yield this CDR3. The chain joins TRBV9 to TRBJ2-1; D is perhaps TRBD1 (6 bases). Germline V gene lookup returns CDR1 SGDLS and CDR2 YYNGEE. This CDR3 has 13 residues. V was clipped by 1 base and J by 4 bases, with 6 bases between them. The CDR3 DNA reads as TGTGCCAGCAGCGTAAGGGGGTACAATGAGCAGTTCTTC. Protein: CASSVRGYNEQFF.